These 11 T cell receptor beta chains were sequenced from one sample in a study of blood T cell repertoires in COVID-19. The method was immunoSEQ multiplex PCR; TCRdb's version includes in-frame clones alone and lacks a portion of them. This sample yields 260,000 or so clones, of which roughly 87% are seen a single time; more than 0.55% belongs to the top ten. Source material: peripheral blood. These receptors all come from a human donor in a cohort sampled during active COVID-19.

This clone was observed a handful of times. The rearrangement links TRBV5-4 to TRBJ2-7, with TRBD1 identical over 10 bases. V gave up 4 bases and J gave up 2 bases; unmatched junction bases: 6. Germline CDR1 and CDR2: SGHNT and YYREEE (reference sequence). The CDR3 covers 15 residues. As DNA, the CDR3 is TGTGCCAGCAGCCCAAGGACAGGGGGGCCCTACGAGCAGTACTTC. It encodes CASSPRTGGPYEQYF.

The CDR3 coding sequence is TGTGCCAGTAGTATGACTAGCGGGATGTACGAGCAGTACTTC. Protein sequence: CASSMTSGMYEQYF. V and J are TRBV19 and TRBJ2-7; 11 positions match TRBD2. This CDR3 is 14 amino acids long. Germline V lookup: CDR1 LNHDA, CDR2 SQIVND (reference sequence). Trimming removed 3 bases from V and 4 bases from J; junction bases left unmatched: 2.

This chain links TRBV5-6 with TRBJ1-5; the D gene is possibly TRBD1 (6 bases). Trimming removed 4 bases from V and 6 bases from J, with 11 bases in between. Germline loops: CDR1 SGHDT, CDR2 YYEEEE. CDR3 length equals 13 residues. CDR3 coding DNA: TGTGCCAGCAGCCCAGGGGAAGGTCAGCCCCAGCATTTT. Its protein product is CASSPGEGQPQHF.

Only one count was recorded for this clone. Other nucleotide sequences from this sample produce the same CDR3. This chain uses TRBV27 with TRBJ2-7; 8 positions match TRBD2. This CDR3 has 14 residues. Germline CDR1 is MNHEY and CDR2 is SMNVEV (reference sequence). V lost 5 bases to trimming and J lost 0 bases; unmatched junction nucleotides: 3. The CDR3 coding sequence is TGTGCCAGCAGTCCCACTAGCGGCTCCTACGAGCAGTACTTC. Translated, it gives CASSPTSGSYEQYF.

V gene TRBV30 combines with J gene TRBJ2-7, with TRBD2 as a possible D gene (6 bases). CDR3 length equals 15 residues. CDR1 is GTSNPN, CDR2 SVGIG, per germline (reference sequence). Between the trimmed V and J ends, which lost 1 base and 3 bases, there was a span of 16 bases. As DNA, the CDR3 is TGTGCCTGGAGTGGGGACTCCAGGCCTCTCTACGAGCAGTACTTC. Protein product: CAWSGDSRPLYEQYF. The whole variable domain, filled in from reference TRBV30 and TRBJ2-7, reads SQTIHQWPATLVQPVGSPLSLECTVEGTSNPNLYWYRQAAGRGLQLLFYSVGIGQISSEVPQNLSASRPQDRQFILSSKKLLLSDSGFYLCAWSGDSRPLYEQYFGPGTRLTVT.

This chain joins TRBV18 and TRBJ2-1, with 10 bases aligning to TRBD2. The CDR3 runs to 16 residues. V lost 2 bases to trimming and J lost 10 bases; unmatched junction nucleotides: 11. CDR1 and CDR2 from the germline V gene are KGHSH and LQKENI. As DNA, the CDR3 is TGTGCCAGCTCACCAATAGCGGGGGGCCTCCGGGGAGAGCAGTTCTTC. Its protein is CASSPIAGGLRGEQFF.

The gene calls are TRBV3-1 (or the pseudogene TRBV3-2) and TRBJ2-7, with D uncertain. The CDR3 length is 12 residues. V lost 4 bases, J lost 2 bases, and 6 bases lay in between. Per germline, CDR1 LGHDT and CDR2 YNNKEL (reference sequence). The CDR3 DNA is TGTGCCAGCAGCCGCCAGACCTACGAGCAGTACTTC. Translating gives CASSRQTYEQYF.

The V call is TRBV7-9, the J call TRBJ1-1; no definite D call. The CDR3 covers 15 residues. Trimming took off 8 bases at V and 7 bases at J, with 23 bases between the two ends. Per the germline V gene, CDR1 is SEHNR and CDR2 is FQNEAQ (reference sequence). The CDR3 is CASGFVRGIWDEAFF. CDR3 bases: TGTGCCAGCGGTTTCGTGCGGGGTATATGGGATGAAGCTTTCTTT.

In its sample, this clone was seen once. The chain has TRBV7-2 and TRBJ2-1; 11 bases map to TRBD2. The CDR3 covers 15 residues. The V gene end was trimmed by 1 base and the J gene end by 6 bases; junction bases not matched to a gene: 2. The germline V gene encodes CDR1 SGHTA and CDR2 FQGNSA. The CDR3 is CASSLVAGGLNEQFF. In DNA form, the CDR3 reads TGTGCCAGCAGCTTAGTAGCGGGGGGGCTCAATGAGCAGTTCTTC.

The chain employs TRBV6-2 or TRBV6-3 and TRBJ2-7, with 7 bases identical to TRBD1. The CDR3 is made up of 13 amino acids. V trimming: 5 bases; J trimming: 6 bases; junction bases outside the gene matches: 7. The germline gives CDR1 MNHEY, CDR2 SVGEGT. In DNA form, the CDR3 reads TGTGCCAGCAGTATTACAGGGGTCTCCGAGCAGTACTTC. It codes for CASSITGVSEQYF.

This chain uses TRBV7-2 with TRBJ2-1, with 9 bases aligning to TRBD1. CDR3 length: 15 residues. The V and J ends lost 2 bases and 7 bases, in that order; junction bases with no gene match: 6. The germline V gene has CDR1 SGHTA and CDR2 FQGNSA. The CDR3 spells CASSLNGQGQNEQFF. CDR3 bases: TGTGCCAGCAGCTTAAATGGACAGGGGCAGAATGAGCAGTTCTTC.